Described below is a single T cell receptor beta chain sequence and its context. This clonotype showed up just a few times. This receptor's antigen is unknown. Base qualities are missing; no much larger clone stands one base away. The data belong to a study of T-cell memory formation after mild COVID-19 (TCRdb year 2021). At the level of the whole study: TCR sequence clusters from the two donors were found to be largely donor specific. The cohort comprised two young, previously healthy adult volunteers, one female and one male. Longitudinal TCRalpha and TCRbeta repertoire sequencing tracked T-cell clones expanding and contracting after mild COVID-19 in a couple of donors. Study-level results and caveats: The study included only a couple of mild cases, and larger cohorts that include severe cases with pre-infection samples were judged to be necessary. Clones contracting from day 15 to 85 had balanced CD4/CD8 phenotypes, while a second wave expanding from day 15 to 37 was biased towards CD4+. Contracting CD4+ clones were located mainly in the CM and EM memory subsets, whereas CD8+ clones were found to be enriched in EMRA. SARS-CoV-2 specificity was not confirmed for the second-wave clones peaking on day 37. Some responding clones were detected in pre-infection memory, which suggested that pre-existing cross-reactive memory T cells had joined the SARS-CoV-2 response.

The instrument was an Illumina NovaSeq 6000. TCRalpha and TCRbeta cDNA libraries were constructed by 5'RACE with constant-segment primers, with sample barcodes and unique molecular identifiers being introduced. RNA was extracted from every sample with Trizol reagent. Libraries were amplified in two PCR steps, with a second sample barcode and Illumina TruSeq adapters added in the second step. Sequencing of the libraries was done on an Illumina NovaSeq, producing 2 x 150 bp paired-end reads. The original methods were these. Demultiplexing of reads and collapsing into UMI-guided consensus sequences were performed with migec v1.2.7. With mixcr v2.1.11, UMI consensuses were aligned to TRA and TRB V and J templates and assembled into clonotypes. A clonotype was counted as expanded or contracted only when both edgeR and NoisET called the clonotype significant, with the noise models trained on biological replicates. edgeR calls used a false discovery rate-adjusted p below 0.01 and a log2 fold-change threshold of 1. As an exploratory analysis of dynamics, max-normalized trajectories of the 1000 most abundant clonotypes were examined with PCA combined with hierarchical clustering. The CD4 or CD8 phenotype of responding clones was assigned using the separately sequenced CD4+ and CD8+ repertoires. TCRdb ran its own pipeline on the public reads, namely fastp trimming at Q25 and MiXCR clone calling, and kept in-frame beta chains. Each CDR3 protein gets just one entry, which takes the most common genes and DNA from the rows behind it. The authors' filters were not applied to this entry. The sample data list 550,000 to 650,000 distinct CDR3 sequences, and 15% to 20% of these were observed just once. About 7.4% of the sample is held by the ten biggest clonotypes.

CDR1 and CDR2 are read off the germline V gene as SGHRS and YFSETQ. The CDR3, cysteine through phenylalanine, is 17 amino acids long. The entry retains the CDR3 DNA only, 51 bases that are in frame from base 1. Unmatched junction bases come to 11, with V trimmed by 3 bases and J by 4 bases. Ficoll-Paque density gradient centrifugation was the method used to isolate PBMCs. The sample taken for sequencing was PBMCs or a T cell subset sorted from them (not recorded which). This receptor was obtained from an adult woman who had mild COVID-19 (a few samples of this study predate the infection). The sample titles of this study are shuffled in the database, so cell type and time point are left out; the donor was told from shared clones. The receptor chain draws on TRBV5-1 and TRBJ2-1, with 9 bases matching TRBD1. The CDR3 amino acid sequence is: CASSSSGTGQGYNEQFF. The DNA is TGCGCCAGCAGCTCCTCCGGGACAGGGCAGGGGTACAATGAGCAGTTCTTC.